The entry below gives a single TCR beta chain sequence along with its context. Germline assignment: CDR1 ENHRY and CDR2 SYGVKD. This CDR3 is built from 15 residues. Trimming at V came to 6 bases and at J to 6 bases, leaving 11 bases not matched to a gene. These data are taken from a study of blood T cell repertoires in COVID-19. Authors' methods: Amplification from reference gene primers served as the basis for estimated nucleated cell counts. Sequenced by immunoSEQ multiplex PCR; TCRdb stores in-frame clones only, minus some. That table supplies the V and J calls and clone size; D and trimming were determined from the DNA. The sample has about 140,000 clones; approximately 85% are singletons.

This sequence joins TRBV10-3 and TRBJ2-7; 10 bases map to TRBD2. This sequence originates from a man aged 45-65 years with acute or convalescent COVID-19. Source material: peripheral blood. DNA of the CDR3: TGTGCCATCAGCGACTTGAAGGAGCGGGGGGGCGAGCAGTACTTC. It is translated as CAISDLKERGGEQYF.